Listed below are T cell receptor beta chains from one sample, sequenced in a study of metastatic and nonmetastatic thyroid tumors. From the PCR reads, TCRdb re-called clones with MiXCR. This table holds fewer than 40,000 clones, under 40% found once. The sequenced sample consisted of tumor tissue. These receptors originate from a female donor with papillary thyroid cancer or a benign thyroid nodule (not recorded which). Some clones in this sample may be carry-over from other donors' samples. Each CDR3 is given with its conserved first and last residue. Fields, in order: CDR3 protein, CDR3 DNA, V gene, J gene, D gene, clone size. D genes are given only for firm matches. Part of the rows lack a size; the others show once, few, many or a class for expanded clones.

CASSLMVGNPYEQYF	TGTGCCAGCAGCTTAATGGTAGGGAATCCCTACGAGCAGTACTTC	TRBV7-3	TRBJ2-7	NA	NA
CASSLASGTSGNNEQFF	TGTGCCAGCAGCTTAGCATCCGGGACTAGCGGCAACAATGAGCAGTTCTTC	TRBV12-3/TRBV12-4	TRBJ2-1	TRBD2	NA
CAWSVYSGSYREQFF	TGTGCCTGGAGTGTGTATAGCGGGAGTTACCGAGAGCAGTTCTTC	TRBV30	TRBJ2-1	TRBD2	few
CASGLGHGQGYTF	TGTGCCAGCGGTTTAGGCCATGGTCAAGGCTACACCTTC	TRBV12-3/TRBV12-4	TRBJ1-2	NA	NA
CASRDFYGYTF	TGTGCCAGCAGGGACTTCTATGGCTACACCTTC	TRBV6-1	TRBJ1-2	NA	few
CASSPATGPYEQYF	TGCGCCAGCAGCCCTGCGACAGGGCCCTACGAGCAGTACTTC	TRBV5-1	TRBJ2-7	TRBD1	once
CASSTGTGLRHYGYTF	TGTGCCAGCAGTACGGGGACAGGCCTCCGCCACTATGGCTACACCTTC	TRBV12-3/TRBV12-4	TRBJ1-2	TRBD1	NA
CASSPGVAGDSGANVLTF	TGTGCCAGCAGTCCAGGGGTAGCGGGGGACTCTGGGGCCAACGTCCTGACTTTC	TRBV28	TRBJ2-6	TRBD2	few
CAISDNARLYGYTF	TGTGCCATCAGTGATAACGCCAGACTGTATGGCTACACCTTC	TRBV10-3	TRBJ1-2	NA	NA
CSARNSGQGDYGYTF	TGCAGTGCTAGGAATTCTGGACAGGGCGACTATGGCTACACCTTC	TRBV20-1	TRBJ1-2	TRBD1	NA
CASSLRDTAYEQYF	TGTGCCAGCAGTCTCCGGGACACCGCCTACGAGCAGTACTTC	TRBV7-2	TRBJ2-7	NA	NA
CASTSPGNHHSPLHF	TGTGCCAGCACCTCCCCGGGGAATCATCATTCACCCCTCCACTTT	TRBV6-1	TRBJ1-6	NA	few
CSAHSPTSANEQFF	TGCAGTGCCCATTCCCCAACTAGCGCCAATGAGCAGTTCTTC	TRBV20-1	TRBJ2-1	TRBD2	NA
CASSQTRDRAGYTF	TGTGCCAGCAGCCAAACCAGGGACAGGGCTGGCTACACCTTC	TRBV4-2	TRBJ1-2	TRBD1	NA
CASSPRTVEGYTF	TGTGCCAGCAGTCCCCGAACAGTCGAGGGCTACACCTTC	TRBV11-2	TRBJ1-2	NA	NA
CASSLVVDRPTYEQYF	TGCGCCAGCAGCTTGGTAGTTGACAGGCCTACCTACGAGCAGTACTTC	TRBV5-1	TRBJ2-7	NA	NA
CASSFSRPGLARRNEQFF	TGTGCCAGCAGCTTCAGCCGACCGGGACTAGCTAGGAGGAATGAGCAGTTCTTC	TRBV7-2	TRBJ2-1	TRBD2	NA
CASSSSGGNTGELFF	TGTGCCAGCAGCTCTAGCGGAGGGAACACCGGGGAGCTGTTTTTT	TRBV6-2/TRBV6-3	TRBJ2-2	TRBD2	few
CASSEARWGSGNTIYF	TGTGCCAGCAGTGAAGCGAGGTGGGGCTCTGGAAACACCATATATTTT	TRBV6-1	TRBJ1-3	NA	NA
CASSRLGQPYEKLFF	TGCGCCAGCAGCCGTCTGGGGCAGCCCTATGAAAAACTGTTTTTT	TRBV4-1	TRBJ1-4	NA	NA
CATWEPSGSKADTQYF	TGTGCCACCTGGGAACCAAGCGGGAGTAAGGCAGATACGCAGTATTTT	TRBV10-3	TRBJ2-3	TRBD2	few
CASTTGRYNLGASSEQYF	TGTGCCAGCACGACCGGGAGGTATAACTTGGGAGCGTCAAGCGAGCAGTACTTC	TRBV6-4	TRBJ2-7	TRBD2	few
CASSASGGSGSNVLTF	TGTGCCAGCAGCGCCAGTGGGGGTTCTGGGTCCAACGTCCTGACTTTC	TRBV6-1	TRBJ2-6	NA	few
CACTTSGNSYEQYF	TGTGCCTGCACGACTAGCGGGAACTCCTACGAGCAGTACTTC	TRBV30	TRBJ2-7	TRBD2	NA
CASSTPLGGWDTEAFF	TGCGCCAGCAGCACCCCCTTGGGCGGTTGGGACACTGAAGCTTTCTTT	TRBV5-1	TRBJ1-1	NA	few
CASSKSYSYNEQFF	TGTGCCAGTAGTAAGAGCTATTCCTACAATGAGCAGTTCTTC	TRBV19	TRBJ2-1	NA	NA
CASSPNRLREQYF	TGTGCCAGCAGTCCAAACAGGTTACGCGAGCAGTACTTC	TRBV27	TRBJ2-7	NA	few
CASSQVGPPSF	TGCGCCAGCAGCCAAGTAGGGCCCCCCTCATTT	TRBV4-1	TRBJ2-3	NA	NA
CASSPGRTQIYF	TGTGCCAGCAGTCCGGGCAGGACCCAAATATATTTT	TRBV28	TRBJ1-3	NA	few
CASSEDRVDYGYTF	TGCGCCAGCAGTGAGGACAGGGTGGACTATGGCTACACCTTC	TRBV10-2	TRBJ1-2	TRBD1	NA
CASSSGGRETQYF	TGTGCTAGCAGCTCAGGGGGTCGGGAGACCCAGTACTTC	TRBV7-7	TRBJ2-5	TRBD1	medium-sized
CASSPRPGGYTF	TGTGCCAGCAGCCCCAGACCGGGAGGCTACACCTTC	TRBV7-9	TRBJ1-2	NA	few
CASAENNEQFF	TGCGCCAGCGCCGAGAACAATGAGCAGTTCTTC	TRBV5-1	TRBJ2-1	NA	NA
CASSYSNPLAGGLWDEQYF	TGTGCCAGCAGTTACTCGAACCCCCTAGCGGGAGGGCTCTGGGACGAGCAGTACTTC	TRBV6-2/TRBV6-3	TRBJ2-7	TRBD2	many
CASSDRGMGGYTF	TGTGCCAGCAGTGACAGGGGAATGGGTGGCTACACCTTC	TRBV6-1	TRBJ1-2	NA	NA
CASSPLYEGSGNTIYF	TGTGCCAGCTCACCACTTTATGAGGGATCTGGAAACACCATATATTTT	TRBV18	TRBJ1-3	NA	NA
CSARVPRAGELFF	TGCAGTGCTAGAGTCCCTAGAGCCGGGGAGCTGTTTTTT	TRBV20-1	TRBJ2-2	NA	NA